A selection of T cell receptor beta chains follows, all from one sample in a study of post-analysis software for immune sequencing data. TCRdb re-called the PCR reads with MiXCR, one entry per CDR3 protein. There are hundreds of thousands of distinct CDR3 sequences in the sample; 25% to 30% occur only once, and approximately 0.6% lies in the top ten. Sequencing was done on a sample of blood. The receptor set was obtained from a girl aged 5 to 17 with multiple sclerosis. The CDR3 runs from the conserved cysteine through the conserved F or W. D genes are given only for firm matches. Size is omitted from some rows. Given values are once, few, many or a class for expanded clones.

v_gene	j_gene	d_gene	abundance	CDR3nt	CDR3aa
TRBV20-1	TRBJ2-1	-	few	TGCAGTGCCTTGCGGACAGACAATGAGCAGTTCTTC	CSALRTDNEQFF
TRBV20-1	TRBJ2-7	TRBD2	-	TGCAGTGCAGGACTAGCGGGCCGCTACGAGCAGTACTTC	CSAGLAGRYEQYF
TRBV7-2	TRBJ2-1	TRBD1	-	TGTGCCAGCAGCTTAGCGCTGCCAGGGGGAACGAATGAGCAGTTCTTC	CASSLALPGGTNEQFF
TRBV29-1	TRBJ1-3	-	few	TGCAGCGTACGCACAGGAGATGGAAACACCATATATTTT	CSVRTGDGNTIYF
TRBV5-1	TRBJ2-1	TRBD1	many	TGCGCCAGCAGCTTGGGGACAGGGGGGGTATATGAGCAGTTCTTC	CASSLGTGGVYEQFF
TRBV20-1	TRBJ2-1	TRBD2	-	TGCAGTGCTACAGCGGGGGGGTACAATGAGCAGTTCTTC	CSATAGGYNEQFF
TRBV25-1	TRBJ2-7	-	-	TGTGCCAGCAGTGGAAGGGGCAGACCGTCCTACGAGCAGTACTTC	CASSGRGRPSYEQYF
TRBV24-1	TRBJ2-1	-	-	TGTGCCACCAGTTCCGTCCGGGATGAGCAGTTCTTC	CATSSVRDEQFF
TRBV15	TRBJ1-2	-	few	TGTGCCACCAGCAGAGGGAGGCAGGGGTCTGGCTACACCTTC	CATSRGRQGSGYTF
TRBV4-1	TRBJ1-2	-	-	TGCGCCAGCAGCGAACCCCGCTCGTCGGGACGAATCCCCTATGGCTACACCTTC	CASSEPRSSGRIPYGYTF
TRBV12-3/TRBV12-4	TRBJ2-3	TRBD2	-	TGTGCCAGCAGTTTCGGGACTAGAGGGAGAGCAGATACGCAGTATTTT	CASSFGTRGRADTQYF
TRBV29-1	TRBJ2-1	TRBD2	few	TGCAGCATTGACGGTGTTAGCGGGAGTACCTACAATGAGCAGTTCTTC	CSIDGVSGSTYNEQFF
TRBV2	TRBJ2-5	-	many	TGTGCCAGCAGTGAAGAAGGGGCCAGAGAGACCCAGTACTTC	CASSEEGARETQYF
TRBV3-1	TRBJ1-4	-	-	TGTGCCAGCAGCCAAGCAGGTGCAGGGGAAGAAAAACTGTTTTTT	CASSQAGAGEEKLFF
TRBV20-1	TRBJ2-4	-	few	TGCAGTGCTGGTCTAAAGGGGGAAGCCAAAAACATTCAGTACTTC	CSAGLKGEAKNIQYF
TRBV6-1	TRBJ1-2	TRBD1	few	TGTGCCAGCAGGGCGGACAGGGGGCAAGGAGGTGGCTACACCTTC	CASRADRGQGGGYTF
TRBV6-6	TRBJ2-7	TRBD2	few	TGTGCCAGCAGCAGCCAAGCGGGACGGACTTCCTACGAGCAGTACTTC	CASSSQAGRTSYEQYF
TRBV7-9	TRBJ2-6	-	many	TGTGCCAGCAGCCGCGTATTATCTGGGGCCAACGTCCTGACTTTC	CASSRVLSGANVLTF
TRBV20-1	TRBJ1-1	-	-	TGCGGTGGAGGGAGGGTCCTAGAGTTGAACACTGAAGCTTTCTTT	CGGGRVLELNTEAFF
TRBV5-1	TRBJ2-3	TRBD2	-	TGCGCCAGCAGAAAAACCGGGACTAGCGGGGACACAGATACGCAGTATTTT	CASRKTGTSGDTDTQYF
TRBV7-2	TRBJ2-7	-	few	TGTGCCAGCAGCCAGGGGGGAGGGCCCTACGAGCAGTACTTC	CASSQGGGPYEQYF
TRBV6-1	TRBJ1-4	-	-	TGTGCCAGCAGTAACCGTCAGGGAGGACCCGAAAAACTGTTTTTT	CASSNRQGGPEKLFF
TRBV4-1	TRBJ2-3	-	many	TGCGCCAGCAGCCAAGAAGGAGCTCGTATCGACAATACGCAGTATTTT	CASSQEGARIDNTQYF
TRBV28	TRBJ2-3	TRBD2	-	TGTGCCAGCAGTCCGCACGGGACTAGCGGGAGATTGGGGTTCTCAGATACGCAGTATTTT	CASSPHGTSGRLGFSDTQYF
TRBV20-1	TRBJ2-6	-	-	TGCAGTGCTAGAGATCGTCCAGGGAGCGCTGGGGCCAACGTCCTGACTTTC	CSARDRPGSAGANVLTF
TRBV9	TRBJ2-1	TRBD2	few	TGTGCCAGCAGCCCATTGGCGGGAGGGACTGAGCAGTTCTTC	CASSPLAGGTEQFF
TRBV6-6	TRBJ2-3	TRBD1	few	TGTGCCAGCAGTTTTTCCTGGGACAGGGGCACAGATACGCAGTATTTT	CASSFSWDRGTDTQYF
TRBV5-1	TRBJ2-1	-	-	TGCGCCAGCAGGCCGACTTCTGACTACAATGAGCAGTTCTTC	CASRPTSDYNEQFF
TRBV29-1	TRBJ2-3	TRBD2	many	TGCAGCGTTGAAGGGCTAGCGGGCCCCACAGATACGCAGTATTTT	CSVEGLAGPTDTQYF
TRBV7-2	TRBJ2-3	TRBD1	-	TGTGCCAGCAGCGCTCGGACAGGTAGCACAGATACGCAGTATTTT	CASSARTGSTDTQYF
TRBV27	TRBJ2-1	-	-	TGTGTCAGCTGGCAGGGGGGGACCTACAATGAGCAGTTCTTC	CVSWQGGTYNEQFF
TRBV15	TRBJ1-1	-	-	TGTGCCACCGCGGTTGTACGGGGAACTGAAGCTTTCTTT	CATAVVRGTEAFF
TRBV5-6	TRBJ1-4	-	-	TGTGCCAGCAGCTTGATCCGGGGGGATGAAAAACTGTTTTTT	CASSLIRGDEKLFF